Here is one T cell receptor beta chain with its context. The data belong to a study of blood T cell repertoires in COVID-19. Whole-study context: Samples came from the United States, Italy and Spain, spanning acute and convalescent COVID-19. In each case, the material was cDNA or gDNA derived from T cells, B-cell-depleted T cells, or PBMCs.

Clones were sequenced by immunoSEQ multiplex PCR, and TCRdb holds only the in-frame ones, with some missing. This sample has around 91,000 clones, with less than 85% found just once. The CDR3 is made up of 15 amino acids. CDR1 LGHNA and CDR2 YNFKEQ come from the germline V gene. The trim removed 0 bases at V and 6 bases at J, leaving 6 bases unmatched. Sequenced input: peripheral blood. The TCR originated in a man older than 75 with acute or convalescent COVID-19. The chain couples TRBV4-2 to TRBJ2-3; 7 nucleotides agree with TRBD2. The CDR3 nucleotides read TGTGCCAGCAGCCAAGATTTGCGGGAGAGGGATACGCAGTATTTT. Amino acid sequence: CASSQDLRERDTQYF.